These 3 T cell receptor beta chains were all obtained from the same sample, sequenced in a study of graft-versus-host responses after intestinal transplantation. TCRdb's table, derived via immunoSEQ multiplex PCR, lists solely in-frame clones and lacks some. This repertoire shows some 130,000 clones, about 92% found once; its top ten account for 0.16%. Their antigens remain unidentified. The sample in question was unstimulated CD4+ T cells sorted from spleen or lymph node cells, obtained before intestinal transplant. These receptors all come from a human donor who received an intestinal transplant.

J is TRBJ2-5 and V is TRBV19; possible D gene TRBD2, 5 bases. Trimming removed 5 bases from V and 4 bases from J, with 11 bases in between. CDR3 length: 13 residues. The germline V gene encodes CDR1 LNHDA and CDR2 SQIVND (reference sequence). In DNA, the CDR3 is TGTGCCAGTAGTGCGGGCCGCCTAGAGACCCAGTACTTC. It codes for CASSAGRLETQYF.

This clone was observed once. V usage is TRBV7-5 and J usage is TRBJ2-5; the table's TRBD1 call for D was not verified on the DNA. TRBV7-5 corresponds to a pseudogene. The CDR3 sequence is 11 residues long. The DNA of the CDR3 is TGTGTCAGAAGCCCAGGGGAGACCCAGTACTTC. Translation gives CVRSPGETQYF.

The genes are TRBV4-1 and TRBJ1-5; TRBD1 might be the D (5 bases). Per germline, CDR1 MGHRA and CDR2 YSYEKL. The length of the CDR3 is 14 residues. V gave up 0 bases and J gave up 6 bases, with 9 bases separating them. DNA of the CDR3: TGCGCCAGCAGCCAAGATTTTGGGGGTCAGCCCCAGCATTTT. Residues: CASSQDFGGQPQHF.